This TCR beta chain was obtained from a study of cytomegalovirus exposure and HLA in healthy donors. Study-level information: Unique TCRs numbering roughly 85 million, obtained from HLA-typed donors, made up an early data release.

The CDR3 runs 13 residues. V lost 1 base and J lost 3, with 7 bases in between. Per the germline V gene, CDR1 is GTSNPN and CDR2 is SVGIG (reference sequence). Study-wide results and caveats: In a later analysis, donors in an Asian-associated ancestry cluster reportedly had fewer N-insertions in productive TCRs than the cohort mean. Data from an earlier analysis indicated that most TCR beta V segments were productive either about 87% or about 30% of the time. DRB1 showed the most TCR associations and HLA-C the fewest in a later analysis, as rates varied by HLA locus.

In the PCR, 60 Vbeta and 13 Jbeta primers were used. The repertoire was sequenced with immunoSEQ multiplex PCR; TCRdb's copy has only in-frame clones and lacks some. The sample has over 150,000 clones, 75% to 90% seen once. In regard to this clone: Antigen unknown.

The receptor was isolated from a man between 25 and 39 years old in good health and CMV-seronegative. What was sequenced was PBMCs. The chain employs TRBV30 and TRBJ1-5, with D possibly being TRBD1 (5 bases). The CDR3 region is CAWSGQFNQPQHF. For the CDR3, the DNA is TGTGCCTGGAGTGGACAGTTCAATCAGCCCCAGCATTTT.